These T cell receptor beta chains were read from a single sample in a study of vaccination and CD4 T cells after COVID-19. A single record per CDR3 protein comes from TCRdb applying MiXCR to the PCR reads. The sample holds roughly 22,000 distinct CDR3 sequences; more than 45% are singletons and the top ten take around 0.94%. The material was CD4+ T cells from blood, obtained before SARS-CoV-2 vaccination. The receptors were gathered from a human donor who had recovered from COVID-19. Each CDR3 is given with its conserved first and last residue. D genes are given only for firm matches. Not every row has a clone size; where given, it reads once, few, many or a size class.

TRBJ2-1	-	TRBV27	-	CASRKREANEQFF	TGTGCCAGCAGGAAAAGGGAGGCCAATGAGCAGTTCTTC
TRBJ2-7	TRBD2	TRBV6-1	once	CASNQMTSGTYEQYF	TGTGCCAGCAACCAAATGACTAGCGGGACCTACGAGCAGTACTTC
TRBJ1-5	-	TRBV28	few	CASSPLYTVQPQHF	TGTGCCAGCAGCCCCTTATATACAGTTCAGCCCCAGCATTTT
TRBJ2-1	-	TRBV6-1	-	CASRGGGYEQFF	TGTGCCAGCAGGGGTGGGGGCTATGAGCAGTTCTTC
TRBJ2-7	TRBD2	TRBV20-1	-	CSARVPPGLPGYEQYF	TGCAGTGCTAGAGTTCCGCCGGGACTACCAGGCTACGAGCAGTACTTC
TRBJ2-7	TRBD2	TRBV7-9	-	CASSSLRLAGGPGFSKQYF	TGTGCCAGCAGCTCCCTCCGACTAGCGGGAGGGCCGGGGTTTTCGAAGCAGTACTTC
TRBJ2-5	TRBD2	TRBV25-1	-	CASSPPGLGVTQYF	TGTGCCAGCAGTCCTCCGGGACTAGGGGTGACCCAGTACTTC
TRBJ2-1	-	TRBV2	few	CASSGYNEQFF	TGTGCCAGCAGTGGGTACAATGAGCAGTTCTTC
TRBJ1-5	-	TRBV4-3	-	CASSSSAVGPQHF	TGCGCCAGCAGCTCCTCGGCGGTCGGGCCCCAGCATTTT
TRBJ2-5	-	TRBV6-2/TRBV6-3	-	CASTPGRLGWETQYF	TGTGCCAGCACCCCTGGGAGGCTTGGCTGGGAGACCCAGTACTTC
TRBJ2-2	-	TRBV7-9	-	CASSLGILGNTGELFF	TGTGCCAGCAGCTTAGGGATACTAGGGAACACCGGGGAGCTGTTTTTT
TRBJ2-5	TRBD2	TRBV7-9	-	CASSPTGGAYTGETQYF	TGTGCCAGCAGCCCAACCGGGGGGGCTTATACGGGAGAGACCCAGTACTTC